The TCR beta chain described here comes from a study of cytomegalovirus exposure and HLA in healthy donors. This clone was detected only once. Amplification used 60 Vbeta primers and 13 Jbeta primers. Libraries were prepared by immunoSEQ multiplex PCR; TCRdb keeps only in-frame clonotypes and omits some of them. The data show some 150,000 clones, 80% seen once. V gave up 4 bases and J gave up 3 bases, with 15 bases separating them. This CDR3 is built from 15 residues. The germline V gene encodes CDR1 SNHLY and CDR2 FYNNEI. Sequencing was done on a sample of PBMCs. This receptor was obtained from a woman in her 30s in good health and CMV-seronegative. This chain joins TRBV2 and TRBJ1-2; D uncertain. CDR3 sequence (DNA): TGTGCCAGCAGTGTTGCCCGGGATAATCACTATGGCTACACCTTC. It codes for CASSVARDNHYGYTF.